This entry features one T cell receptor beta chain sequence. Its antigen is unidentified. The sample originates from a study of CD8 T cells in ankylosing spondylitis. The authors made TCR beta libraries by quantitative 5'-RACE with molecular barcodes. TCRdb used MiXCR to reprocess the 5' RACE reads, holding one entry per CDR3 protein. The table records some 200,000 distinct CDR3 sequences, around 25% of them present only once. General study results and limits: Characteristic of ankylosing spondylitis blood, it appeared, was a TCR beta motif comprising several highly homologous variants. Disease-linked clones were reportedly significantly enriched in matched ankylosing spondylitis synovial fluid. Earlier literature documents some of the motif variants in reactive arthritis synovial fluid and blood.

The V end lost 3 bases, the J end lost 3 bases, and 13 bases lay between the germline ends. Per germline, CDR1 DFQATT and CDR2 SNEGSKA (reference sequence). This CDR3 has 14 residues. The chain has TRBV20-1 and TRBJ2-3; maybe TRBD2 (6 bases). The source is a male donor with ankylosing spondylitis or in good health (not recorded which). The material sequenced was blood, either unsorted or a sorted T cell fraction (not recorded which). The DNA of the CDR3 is TGCAGTGCTAGGATAAGACTAGTAACAGATACGCAGTATTTT. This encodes CSARIRLVTDTQYF.